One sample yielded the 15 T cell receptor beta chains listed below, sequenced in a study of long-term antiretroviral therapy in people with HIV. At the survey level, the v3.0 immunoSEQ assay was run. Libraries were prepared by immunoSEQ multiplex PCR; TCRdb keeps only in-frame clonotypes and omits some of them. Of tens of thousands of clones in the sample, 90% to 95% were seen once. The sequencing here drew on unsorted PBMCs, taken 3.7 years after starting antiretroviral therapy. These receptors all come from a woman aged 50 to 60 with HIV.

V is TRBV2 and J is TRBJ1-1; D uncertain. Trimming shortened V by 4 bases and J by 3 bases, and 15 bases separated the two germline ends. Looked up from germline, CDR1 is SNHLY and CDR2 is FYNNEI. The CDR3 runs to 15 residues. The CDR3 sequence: CASSVGRVRYTEAFF. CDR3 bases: TGTGCCAGCAGTGTTGGTAGGGTCCGGTACACTGAAGCTTTCTTT.

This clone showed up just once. The CDR3 region is CASSHRLAGARSYEQYF. CDR3 in DNA: TGTGCCAGTAGTCATCGGCTAGCGGGGGCCCGCTCCTACGAGCAGTACTTC. V gene TRBV19 combines with J gene TRBJ2-7, with 10 bases fitting TRBD2. The trim removed 5 bases at V and 0 bases at J, leaving 10 bases unmatched. The CDR3 length is 17 residues. CDR1 and CDR2 (germline): LNHDA, SQIVND (reference sequence).

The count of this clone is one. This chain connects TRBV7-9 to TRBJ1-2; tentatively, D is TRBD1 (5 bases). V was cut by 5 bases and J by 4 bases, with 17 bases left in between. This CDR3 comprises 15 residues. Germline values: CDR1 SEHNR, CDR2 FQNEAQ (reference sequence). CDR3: CASSPGVQGGYGYTF. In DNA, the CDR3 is TGTGCCAGCAGCCCTGGGGTGCAGGGAGGCTATGGCTACACCTTC.

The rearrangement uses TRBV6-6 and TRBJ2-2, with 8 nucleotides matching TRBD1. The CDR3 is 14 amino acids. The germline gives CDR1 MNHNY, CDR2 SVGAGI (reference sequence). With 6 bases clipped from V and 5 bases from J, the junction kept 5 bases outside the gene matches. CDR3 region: CASRPGQATGELFF. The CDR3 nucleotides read TGTGCCAGCAGACCGGGACAGGCAACCGGGGAGCTGTTTTTT.

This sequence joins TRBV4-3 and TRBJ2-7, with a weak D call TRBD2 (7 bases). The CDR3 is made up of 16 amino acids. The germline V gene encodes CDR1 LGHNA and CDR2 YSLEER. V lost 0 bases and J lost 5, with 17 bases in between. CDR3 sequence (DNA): TGCGCCAGCAGCCAAGATTACGGGGGGCGAGCCGACGAGCAGTACTTC. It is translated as CASSQDYGGRADEQYF.

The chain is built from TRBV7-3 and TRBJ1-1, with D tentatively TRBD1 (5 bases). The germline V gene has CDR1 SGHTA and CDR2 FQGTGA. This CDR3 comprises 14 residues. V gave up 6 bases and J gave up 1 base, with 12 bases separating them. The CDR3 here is CASSSRQTNTEAFF. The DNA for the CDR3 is TGTGCCAGCAGTTCCAGACAGACGAACACTGAAGCTTTCTTT.

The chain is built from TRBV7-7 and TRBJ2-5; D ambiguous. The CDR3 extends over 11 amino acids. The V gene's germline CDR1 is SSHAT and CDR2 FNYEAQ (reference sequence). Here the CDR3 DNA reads TGTGCTAGCTCCGCCCAAGAGACCCAGTACTTC. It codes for CASSAQETQYF.

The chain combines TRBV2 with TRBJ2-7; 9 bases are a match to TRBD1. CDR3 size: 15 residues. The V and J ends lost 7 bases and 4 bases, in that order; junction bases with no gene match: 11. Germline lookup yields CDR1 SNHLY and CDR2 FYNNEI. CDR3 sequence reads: CASTMYGTGPYEQYF. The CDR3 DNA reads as TGTGCCAGCACCATGTATGGGACAGGGCCTTACGAGCAGTACTTC.

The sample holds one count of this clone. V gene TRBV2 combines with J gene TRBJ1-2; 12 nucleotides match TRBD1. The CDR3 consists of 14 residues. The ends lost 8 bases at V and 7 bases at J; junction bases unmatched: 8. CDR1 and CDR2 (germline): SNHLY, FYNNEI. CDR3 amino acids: CASGRGTGGSGYTF. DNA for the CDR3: TGTGCCAGCGGGCGCGGGACAGGGGGCTCTGGCTACACCTTC.

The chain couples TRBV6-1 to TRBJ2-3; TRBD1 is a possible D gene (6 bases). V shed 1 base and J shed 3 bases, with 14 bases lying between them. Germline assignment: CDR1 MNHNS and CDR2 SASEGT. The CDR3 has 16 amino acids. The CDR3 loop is CASSEGGLLGTDTQYF. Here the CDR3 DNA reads TGTGCCAGCAGTGAAGGGGGGCTCCTAGGGACAGATACGCAGTATTTT.

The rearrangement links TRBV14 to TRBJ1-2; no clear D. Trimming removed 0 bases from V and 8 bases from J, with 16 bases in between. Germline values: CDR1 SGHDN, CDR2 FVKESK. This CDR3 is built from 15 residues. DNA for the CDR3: TGTGCCAGCAGCCAAGAAAGCATAGTCTTACTCGGCTACACCTTC. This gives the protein CASSQESIVLLGYTF.

The chain's CDR3 is CASSLQENTEAFF. CDR3 nucleotide sequence: TGCGCCAGCAGTCTACAGGAGAACACTGAAGCTTTCTTT. The chain couples TRBV10-2 to TRBJ1-1; possible D gene TRBD1, 5 bases. CDR3 length equals 13 residues. V dropped 5 bases and J dropped 1 base, with 8 bases sitting between them. CDR1 is WSHSY, CDR2 SAAADI, per germline.

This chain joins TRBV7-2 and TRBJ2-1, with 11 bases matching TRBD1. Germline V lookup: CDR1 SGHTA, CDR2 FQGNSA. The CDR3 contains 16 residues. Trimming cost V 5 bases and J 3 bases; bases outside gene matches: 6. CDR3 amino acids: CASSRDRGINYNEQFF. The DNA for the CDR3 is TGTGCCAGCAGCCGGGACAGGGGGATCAACTACAATGAGCAGTTCTTC. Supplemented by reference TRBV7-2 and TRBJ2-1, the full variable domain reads GAGVSQSPSNKVTEKGKDVELRCDPISGHTALYWYRQSLGQGLEFLIYFQGNSAPDKSGLPSDRFSAERTGGSVSTLTIQRTQQEDSAVYLCASSRDRGINYNEQFFGPGTRLTVL.

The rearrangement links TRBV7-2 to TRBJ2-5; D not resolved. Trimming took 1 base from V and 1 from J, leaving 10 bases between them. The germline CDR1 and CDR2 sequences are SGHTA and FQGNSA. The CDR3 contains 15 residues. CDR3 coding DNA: TGTGCCAGCAGCTTAGGGCGCGGCGGCCAAGAGACCCAGTACTTC. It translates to CASSLGRGGQETQYF.

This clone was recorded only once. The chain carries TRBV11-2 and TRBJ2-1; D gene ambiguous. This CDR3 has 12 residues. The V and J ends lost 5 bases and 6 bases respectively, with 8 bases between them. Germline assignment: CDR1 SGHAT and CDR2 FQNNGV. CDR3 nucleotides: TGTGCCAGCAGCGGGCCCGGCAATGAGCAGTTCTTC. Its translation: CASSGPGNEQFF. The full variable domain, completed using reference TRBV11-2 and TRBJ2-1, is EAGVAQSPRYKIIEKRQSVAFWCNPISGHATLYWYQQILGQGPKLLIQFQNNGVVDDSQLPKDRFSAERLKGVDSTLKIQPAKLEDSAVYLCASSGPGNEQFFGPGTRLTVL.